These 11 T cell receptor beta chains originate from one sample sequenced in a study of T cell responses to AZD1222 COVID-19 vaccine. Sequencing used immunoSEQ multiplex PCR; TCRdb keeps in-frame clones, though not all of them. This sample has 150,000 to 200,000 clones, with just over 90% found just once. The source was peripheral blood, collected on day 0 of AZD1222 vaccination. The source of these receptors is an adult in good health.

The rearrangement uses TRBV5-1 and TRBJ2-7; 10 nucleotides line up with TRBD1. CDR1 and CDR2 (germline): SGHRS, YFSETQ. Losses at the gene ends were 5 bases for V and 2 bases for J; bases not matched to a gene: 13. The CDR3 has 17 residues. For the CDR3, the DNA is TGCGCCAGCAGTTATCTCTCGGGACAGGGGATTGCCTACGAGCAGTACTTC. Its translation: CASSYLSGQGIAYEQYF.

J is TRBJ2-1 and V is TRBV19; D is uncertain. Germline V gene lookup returns CDR1 LNHDA and CDR2 SQIVND (reference sequence). Trimming shortened V by 5 bases and J by 0 bases, and 5 bases separated the two germline ends. CDR3 length: 13 residues. The CDR3, as DNA: TGTGCCAGTAGTTGGGGCTCCTACAATGAGCAGTTCTTC. Amino acid sequence: CASSWGSYNEQFF. The full variable domain, with the rest looked up from reference TRBV19 and TRBJ2-1, is DGGITQSPKYLFRKEGQNVTLSCEQNLNHDAMYWYRQDPGQGLRLIYYSQIVNDFQKGDIAEGYSVSREKKESFPLTVTSAQKNPTAFYLCASSWGSYNEQFFGPGTRLTVL.

V and J are TRBV27 and TRBJ2-7, with 8 positions matching TRBD2. J lost 3 bases, V lost 6 bases, and 16 bases had no gene match. Germline CDR1 is MNHEY and CDR2 is SMNVEV (reference sequence). The CDR3 is made up of 17 amino acids. CDR3 sequence: CASSLIWVAGGHYEQYF. The CDR3 nucleotides are TGTGCCAGCAGCCTCATTTGGGTTGCGGGAGGCCACTACGAGCAGTACTTC.

The chain joins TRBV29-1 to TRBJ2-1, with TRBD2 as a possible D gene (5 bases). Germline CDR1 SQVTM, CDR2 ANQGSEA. Trimming took off 7 bases at V and 4 bases at J, with 11 bases between the two ends. The CDR3 totals 12 residues. The CDR3 nucleotides are TGCAGCGAAGCGGCGCTATACAATGAGCAGTTCTTC. Protein product: CSEAALYNEQFF.

The genes are TRBV7-6 and TRBJ2-2; D remains unclear. The CDR3 sequence is 15 residues long. The V end lost 2 bases, the J end lost 4 bases, and 11 bases lay between the germline ends. Germline CDR1 reads SGHVS; CDR2 reads FNYEAQ. In DNA form, the CDR3 reads TGTGCCAGCAGCTTACGCCAAACGATCACCGGGGAGCTGTTTTTT. Translated: CASSLRQTITGELFF.

This sequence joins TRBV14 and TRBJ2-3; 7 bases fit TRBD1. V trimming: 6 bases; J trimming: 4 bases; junction bases outside the gene matches: 7. Germline CDR1 reads SGHDN; CDR2 reads FVKESK. CDR3 length equals 14 residues. This CDR3 is CASRGDSYSDTQYF. CDR3 in DNA: TGTGCCAGCAGAGGGGACAGTTATTCAGATACGCAGTATTTT.

As DNA, the CDR3 is TGTGCCAGCAGCTTGGGTCATGACAGGGGCCGCTACGAGCAGTACTTC. Amino acids: CASSLGHDRGRYEQYF. The J gene is TRBJ2-7, the V gene TRBV7-7; 8 nucleotides match TRBD1. V gave up 3 bases and J gave up 3 bases; unmatched junction bases: 10. CDR1 is SSHAT and CDR2 is FNYEAQ in the germline V gene (reference sequence). The CDR3 totals 16 residues.

V usage is TRBV18 and J usage is TRBJ1-6; TRBD1 is a possible D gene (6 bases). The CDR3 runs 14 residues. From germline, CDR1 is KGHSH and CDR2 LQKENI. V lost 3 bases and J 4 bases, leaving 7 bases between the germline ends. The CDR3, as DNA: TGTGCCAGCTCACCGGACAGTTATAATTCACCCCTCCACTTT. As protein: CASSPDSYNSPLHF.

A few counts support this clone. The chain links TRBV12-3 or TRBV12-4 to TRBJ1-1, with D maybe TRBD1 (6 bases). The CDR3 sequence is 13 residues long. V was pared by 6 bases and J by 6 bases, with 14 bases between. CDR3 region: CASRAPGGAEAFF. In DNA form, the CDR3 reads TGTGCCAGCAGGGCTCCTGGGGGCGCTGAAGCTTTCTTT.

The V call is TRBV3-1 (or the pseudogene TRBV3-2), the J call TRBJ1-1; no reliable D call. V was trimmed by 6 bases and J by 0 bases, leaving 5 bases between them. The CDR3 runs 12 residues. CDR1 LGHDT and CDR2 YNNKEL come from the germline V gene (reference sequence). In DNA, the CDR3 is TGTGCCAGCAGTGGGATGAACACTGAAGCTTTCTTT. Translation gives CASSGMNTEAFF.

The chain uses TRBV6-1 and TRBJ2-7; 9 bases match TRBD2. The CDR3 spans 17 residues. Germline CDR1 is MNHNS and CDR2 is SASEGT. V lost 0 bases, J lost 0 bases, and 6 bases stayed unmatched. CDR3 residues: CASSEAASGTSSYEQYF. For the CDR3, the DNA is TGTGCCAGCAGTGAAGCAGCTAGCGGGACAAGCTCCTACGAGCAGTACTTC.